This T cell receptor (beta chain) was found in a study of CD4+ T cells in melanoma. General study points: CD8+ T cell, macrophage and B cell function reportedly correlated with neoantigen-specific CD4+ T cells.

TCRdb's copy holds only in-frame clones and misses some; the assay was immunoSEQ multiplex PCR. The sample comprises tens of thousands of clones, 60% to 80% of which are singletons, and about 5% rests with the top ten. From germline, CDR1 is KGHSH and CDR2 LQKENI. Trimming stripped 2 bases from V and 1 base from J, with 5 bases between. The length of the CDR3 is 13 residues. Concerning this clone: Its target is unknown.

The sequenced sample was tumor tissue. The clonotype was recovered from a human donor with melanoma. V usage is TRBV18 and J usage is TRBJ1-1; D not certain. The CDR3 DNA reads as TGTGCCAGCTCACCATCAGGGAACACTGAAGCTTTCTTT. It specifies CASSPSGNTEAFF.